The rows below give T cell receptor beta chains drawn from one sample of a study of graft-versus-host responses after intestinal transplantation. These TCRs are of unknown antigen specificity. TCRdb's copy holds only in-frame clones and misses some; the assay was immunoSEQ multiplex PCR. This table holds some 100,000 clones, 75% to 95% found once. The sample consisted of unstimulated CD8+ T cells sorted from spleen or lymph node cells, taken before intestinal transplant. The receptors were sampled from a human donor who received an intestinal transplant. Both conserved end residues are part of each CDR3. D genes are given only for firm matches. Only part of the rows carry a size: once, few, many, or a class if the clone is expanded.

TRBV28	NA	15	TRBJ1-4	NA	CASSEARDTNEKLFF	TGTGCCAGCAGTGAGGCCAGGGACACTAATGAAAAACTGTTTTTT
TRBV6-7	TRBD1	15	TRBJ1-1	NA	CASSDRGWKNTEAFF	TGTGCCAGCAGTGACAGGGGGTGGAAGAACACTGAAGCTTTCTTT
TRBV29-1	TRBD2	14	TRBJ2-1	NA	CSVEVGGAGGEQFF	TGCAGCGTTGAAGTTGGGGGGGCGGGAGGTGAGCAGTTCTTC
TRBV7-3	TRBD2	19	TRBJ2-2	NA	CASSPLNGRAPQNTGELFF	TGTGCCAGCAGCCCCCTAAACGGGAGGGCCCCGCAGAACACCGGGGAGCTGTTTTTT
TRBV13	NA	17	TRBJ2-1	NA	CASSLGGGLSSYNEQFF	TGTGCCAGCAGCTTAGGAGGGGGACTGAGCTCCTACAATGAGCAGTTCTTC
TRBV6-5	NA	12	TRBJ2-5	NA	CASGTPQETQYF	TGTGCCAGCGGGACACCACAAGAGACCCAGTACTTC
TRBV7-9	TRBD1	16	TRBJ2-7	once	CASSLPTGLSSYEQYF	TGTGCCAGCAGCCTGCCGACAGGGTTAAGCTCCTACGAGCAGTACTTC
TRBV7-6	TRBD1	17	TRBJ2-2	once	CASSLVSGGSLPGELFF	TGTGCCAGCAGCTTGGTATCAGGGGGCTCCCTACCCGGGGAGCTGTTTTTT
TRBV11-2	NA	14	TRBJ1-2	NA	CASTPSDVRYGYTF	TGTGCCAGCACCCCCTCTGACGTACGCTATGGCTACACCTTC
TRBV27	NA	13	TRBJ2-7	NA	CASSWDGSYEQYF	TGTGCCAGCAGTTGGGACGGATCCTACGAGCAGTACTTC
TRBV29-1	TRBD1	13	TRBJ2-7	NA	CSVGTGESYEQYF	TGCAGCGTTGGGACAGGGGAATCCTACGAGCAGTACTTC
TRBV19	TRBD1	15	TRBJ2-1	NA	CASSTGTDSYNEQFF	TGTGCCAGTAGTACCGGGACAGACTCCTACAATGAGCAGTTCTTC
TRBV7-9	NA	14	TRBJ1-3	few	CASSRPGPGNTIYF	TGTGCCAGCAGTCGTCCTGGCCCTGGAAACACCATATATTTT
TRBV7-6	NA	18	TRBJ1-4	NA	CASSLSGQQPRSGEKLFF	TGTGCCAGCAGCTTATCAGGGCAGCAACCAAGGTCGGGGGAAAAACTGTTTTTT
TRBV4-1	NA	14	TRBJ2-3	NA	CASSQDLGGPFQYF	TGCGCCAGCAGCCAAGATCTTGGTGGCCCCTTTCAGTATTTT
TRBV5-6	TRBD1	15	TRBJ1-3	NA	CASRATGTPGNTIYF	TGTGCCAGCAGGGCGACAGGGACGCCTGGAAACACCATATATTTT
TRBV5-6	NA	17	TRBJ1-6	few	CASSLGIGWRGNSPLHF	TGTGCCAGCAGCTTGGGCATCGGGTGGAGGGGAAACTCACCCCTCCACTTT
TRBV9	TRBD1	12	TRBJ1-1	NA	CASGTGNTEAFF	TGTGCCAGCGGGACAGGGAACACTGAAGCTTTCTTT
TRBV11-3	TRBD1	16	TRBJ2-3	once	CASSPRTGGAIDTQYF	TGTGCCAGCAGCCCCCGGACAGGGGGCGCGATAGATACGCAGTATTTT
TRBV9	NA	17	TRBJ2-1	NA	CASSVEGSSRAYNEQFF	TGTGCCAGCAGCGTAGAGGGTAGTAGCCGGGCTTACAATGAGCAGTTCTTC
TRBV2	NA	14	TRBJ2-5	NA	CASSDWWTQETQYF	TGTGCCAGCAGTGATTGGTGGACCCAAGAGACCCAGTACTTC
TRBV27	NA	14	TRBJ1-2	NA	CASRVKTGWYGYTF	TGTGCCAGCAGAGTCAAGACAGGCTGGTATGGCTACACCTTC
TRBV18	NA	16	TRBJ2-1	NA	CASSPTFPGPYNEQFF	TGTGCCAGCTCACCAACATTCCCAGGACCCTACAATGAGCAGTTCTTC
TRBV4-1	NA	14	TRBJ2-7	NA	CASSQRVMVRKQYF	TGCGCCAGCAGCCAACGGGTCATGGTTAGGAAGCAGTACTTC
TRBV6-1	TRBD2	14	TRBJ2-7	NA	CASTGLGGDYEQYF	TGTGCCAGCACCGGACTAGGTGGGGACTACGAGCAGTACTTC
TRBV10-3	TRBD1	14	TRBJ2-7	NA	CAISEGTGGYEQYF	TGTGCCATCAGTGAGGGGACAGGGGGCTACGAGCAGTACTTC
TRBV27	TRBD2	15	TRBJ2-3	once	CASSRTSGRGDTQYF	TGTGCCAGCAGCCGGACTAGCGGGAGAGGAGATACGCAGTATTTT
TRBV28	TRBD2	15	TRBJ2-3	once	CASSPSSGRGDTQYF	TGTGCCAGCAGCCCCTCTAGCGGGAGAGGAGATACGCAGTATTTT
TRBV5-6	TRBD1	15	TRBJ1-6	NA	CASSLGQGDNSPLHF	TGTGCCAGCAGCCTCGGACAGGGCGATAATTCACCCCTCCACTTT
TRBV11-1	TRBD1	15	TRBJ1-6	once	CASSMTGGINSPLHF	TGTGCCAGCAGCATGACAGGGGGAATTAACTCACCCCTCCACTTT
TRBV19	NA	14	TRBJ2-1	NA	CASSMWVSYNEQFF	TGTGCCAGTAGTATGTGGGTTAGCTACAATGAGCAGTTCTTC
TRBV30	NA	14	TRBJ2-7	NA	CAWGSGTETYEQYF	TGTGCCTGGGGGTCGGGGACGGAGACCTACGAGCAGTACTTC
TRBV9	NA	11	TRBJ2-3	NA	CASSETDTQYF	TGTGCCAGCAGCGAAACAGATACGCAGTATTTT
TRBV5-4	NA	13	TRBJ2-1	NA	CASSNQGLNEQFF	TGTGCCAGCAGCAACCAAGGACTCAATGAGCAGTTCTTC
TRBV27	NA	16	TRBJ2-1	NA	CASSLWWGTTYNEQFF	TGTGCCAGCAGTTTGTGGTGGGGAACTACCTACAATGAGCAGTTCTTC
TRBV13	NA	17	TRBJ2-2	NA	CASSLKLGDSGSGELFF	TGTGCCAGCAGCTTAAAGCTGGGCGACAGCGGGTCCGGGGAGCTGTTTTTT
TRBV2	NA	15	TRBJ2-1	NA	CASSESFYPYNEQFF	TGTGCCAGCAGTGAAAGTTTCTACCCCTACAATGAGCAGTTCTTC
TRBV4-2	TRBD1	15	TRBJ1-6	NA	CASSHFDRVGSPLHF	TGTGCCAGCAGCCACTTCGACAGGGTGGGCTCACCCCTCCACTTT
TRBV28	NA	17	TRBJ1-4	NA	CASLKRYGTASNEKLFF	TGTGCCAGCCTAAAACGATACGGGACGGCTTCTAATGAAAAACTGTTTTTT
TRBV6-6	NA	16	TRBJ2-7	NA	CASSYSFRDEAYEQYF	TGTGCCAGCAGTTACTCGTTCCGCGACGAAGCCTACGAGCAGTACTTC
TRBV29-1	TRBD2	16	TRBJ2-3	NA	CSVEAVAGGPSDTQYF	TGCAGCGTTGAAGCCGTAGCGGGAGGGCCCTCAGATACGCAGTATTTT
TRBV19	NA	14	TRBJ1-5	NA	CASNWGSSNQPQHF	TGTGCCAGTAATTGGGGGAGTAGCAATCAGCCCCAGCATTTT
TRBV9	TRBD2	16	TRBJ2-7	NA	CASSSRGGTNIYEQYF	TGTGCCAGCAGCTCCCGTGGAGGGACTAACATCTACGAGCAGTACTTC
TRBV14	TRBD2	20	TRBJ2-3	NA	CASSRAVYRQRGRVTDTQYF	TGTGCCAGCAGCCGGGCGGTTTATAGACAGCGAGGGAGGGTAACAGATACGCAGTATTTT
TRBV27	NA	17	TRBJ2-1	NA	CASSLQPTDSSYNEQFF	TGTGCCAGCAGTTTACAACCCACGGATAGCTCCTACAATGAGCAGTTCTTC
TRBV29-1	TRBD1	15	TRBJ1-3	NA	CSVESDRELGNTIYF	TGCAGCGTTGAATCGGACAGGGAGTTGGGAAACACCATATATTTT
TRBV6-5	NA	13	TRBJ1-1	NA	CASGSRGETEAFF	TGTGCCAGCGGTTCCAGGGGCGAAACTGAAGCTTTCTTT
TRBV6-4	NA	15	TRBJ2-1	NA	CASSDGRDSYNEQFF	TGTGCCAGCAGTGATGGGCGGGACTCCTACAATGAGCAGTTCTTC
TRBV30	NA	14	TRBJ2-7	NA	CAWTPDINSYEQYF	TGTGCCTGGACCCCAGACATAAACTCCTACGAGCAGTACTTC
TRBV7-2	TRBD2	15	TRBJ2-1	NA	CASRPSGGTYNEQFF	TGTGCCAGCAGACCTAGCGGGGGTACCTACAATGAGCAGTTCTTC
TRBV12-5	NA	21	TRBJ2-7	NA	CASGPRPGRTSRPGPYYEQYF	TGTGCTAGTGGTCCACGCCCCGGACGGACTTCTCGTCCAGGCCCCTACTACGAGCAGTACTTC
TRBV27	TRBD1	15	TRBJ2-7	NA	CASKPDREFSYEQYF	TGTGCCAGCAAACCAGACAGGGAGTTCTCCTACGAGCAGTACTTC
TRBV18	TRBD2	16	TRBJ2-3	NA	CASSPLGAGYTDTQYF	TGTGCCAGCTCACCCTTGGGAGCGGGATACACAGATACGCAGTATTTT
TRBV30	NA	12	TRBJ2-7	NA	CAWSEGTYEQYF	TGTGCCTGGAGTGAAGGAACTTACGAGCAGTACTTC
TRBV19	TRBD2	15	TRBJ2-7	NA	CASSMVEGPAGEQYF	TGTGCCAGTAGTATGGTAGAGGGACCAGCGGGGGAGCAGTACTTC
TRBV19	TRBD1	15	TRBJ2-1	NA	CASSILGQGDNEQFF	TGTGCCAGTAGTATTCTAGGACAGGGGGACAATGAGCAGTTCTTC
TRBV6-1	NA	14	TRBJ2-7	NA	CASSEVGVAYEQYF	TGTGCCAGCAGTGAGGTGGGTGTTGCCTACGAGCAGTACTTC
TRBV6-1	NA	9	TRBJ2-7	few	CAAGYEQYF	TGTGCGGCGGGGTACGAGCAGTACTTC
TRBV4-3	NA	15	TRBJ1-2	NA	CASSQEGAGPRGYTF	TGCGCCAGCAGCCAAGAGGGAGCCGGTCCCAGGGGCTACACCTTC
TRBV4-1	TRBD1	18	TRBJ1-5	few	CASSQVTITDRAGQPQHF	TGCGCCAGCAGCCAAGTCACAATTACAGACAGGGCTGGGCAGCCCCAGCATTTT